This TCR beta chain was captured by sequencing in a study of cytomegalovirus exposure and HLA in healthy donors. 60 Vbeta and 13 Jbeta primers were used in PCR. TCRdb's table, derived via immunoSEQ multiplex PCR, lists solely in-frame clones and lacks some. Here the sample spans under 150,000 clones, approximately 78% being singletons. Findings and caveats of the study: In a later analysis, the majority of CMV-associated beta chains seemingly showed HLA restriction. The listing of some 170 TCR beta chains classed them as cytomegalovirus-associated.

The donors were healthy bone marrow donors. Nominally healthy donors provided the samples, though records likely missed some immune exposures. This clone turned up a few times. Its antigen is currently unknown. Germline loops: CDR1 KGHSH, CDR2 LQKENI. V gave up 2 bases and J gave up 3 bases; unmatched junction bases: 1. This CDR3 region has 13 residues. The gene calls are TRBV18 and TRBJ2-7, with 7 bases lining up with TRBD1. Sequencing was done on a sample of PBMCs. This clonotype originated in a woman between 40 and 50 years old in good health and CMV-seropositive. CDR3 sequence: CASSPRDSYEQYF. The CDR3 DNA reads as TGTGCCAGCTCACCAAGGGACAGCTACGAGCAGTACTTC.